This T cell receptor beta chain was documented in a study of blood T cells in healthy people across ages. Each donor gave roughly 9.2 milliliters of peripheral blood. About this clonotype itself: Its antigen is unidentified.

A second PCR, run for about 7 to 11 cycles, used a sample-barcoded 5' primer plus a J-beta primer mix. A 12-random-nucleotide template-switch adaptor tagged each cDNA molecule. MiXCR, applied by TCRdb to the 5' RACE reads, yields one record per CDR3 protein. This sample carries roughly 800,000 distinct CDR3 sequences, around 36% of them seen once, and the ten largest clones take 10% to 15%. Study-wide results and caveats: Considered underestimates were the diversity estimates obtained from one million T cells.

The receptor was isolated from a young man in good health. Material: blood.

The chain's CDR3 is CASSVTGTPVGSEQYF. The DNA for the CDR3 is TGTGCCAGCAGCGTCACCGGGACCCCGGTTGGGAGTGAGCAGTACTTC. V gene TRBV9 combines with J gene TRBJ2-7; D is perhaps TRBD1 or TRBD2 (5 bases each). Germline V CDR1 and CDR2: SGDLS, YYNGEE. The CDR3 is 16 residues long. The ends were cut back, 2 bases at V and 7 bases at J, with 22 bases in the middle.